The present T cell receptor (beta chain) was sequenced within a study of blood T cell repertoires in COVID-19. Study information: COVID-19 samples from acute and convalescent phases originated in the United States, Italy and Spain. PBMCs, B-cell-depleted T cells, or T cells provided the cDNA or gDNA that made up the material.

TCRdb keeps only in-frame clones here, not all; method: immunoSEQ multiplex PCR. Of roughly 130,000 clones listed, about 92% were seen once; the top ten hold more than 3%. This CDR3 is built from 15 residues. Germline CDR1 reads SGHVS; CDR2 reads FQNEAQ. Trimming stripped 0 bases from V and 11 bases from J, with 14 bases between. The receptor was derived from a man between 45 and 60 years old with active COVID-19. The genes are TRBV7-8 and TRBJ1-6; no clear D. Source material: peripheral blood. The CDR3 DNA reads as TGTGCCAGCAGCTTAGCGTCCCTAATAACGGCACCCCTCCACTTT. Protein sequence: CASSLASLITAPLHF.